A single sample is the source of the 5 T cell receptor beta chains below, sequenced in a study of blood T cell repertoires in COVID-19. Clones were read by immunoSEQ multiplex PCR, and TCRdb kept only the in-frame ones, dropping some. The table shows 70,000 to 75,000 clones, with 75% to 85% occurring only once. Sequenced material: peripheral blood. The receptors shown here come from a woman aged 70 to 79 with acute or convalescent COVID-19.

The CDR3 DNA is TGTGCCAGCAGTTTAATGGACAGACAAGAGACCCAGTACTTC. The encoded protein is CASSLMDRQETQYF. The rearrangement uses TRBV28 and TRBJ2-5; D is perhaps TRBD1 (6 bases). The CDR3 totals 14 residues. Germline lookup yields CDR1 MDHEN and CDR2 SYDVKM. V shed 2 bases and J shed 2 bases, with 9 bases lying between them.

The chain uses TRBV6-6 and TRBJ1-1; 8 positions agree with TRBD1. The V gene end was trimmed by 7 bases and the J gene end by 9 bases; junction bases not matched to a gene: 10. This CDR3 has 13 amino acids. Germline lookup yields CDR1 MNHNY and CDR2 SVGAGI (reference sequence). In DNA form, the CDR3 reads TGTGCCAGCAATATGGACAGGGCCGGGCAAGCTTTCTTT. This sequence encodes CASNMDRAGQAFF.

This clone was picked up a small number of times. The rearrangement uses TRBV6-2 or TRBV6-3 and TRBJ2-7; 7 bases line up with TRBD2. The CDR3 runs 15 residues. Germline V lookup: CDR1 MNHEY, CDR2 SVGEGT. Unmatched junction bases numbered 10, after V lost 2 bases and J lost 6 bases. CDR3 in DNA: TGTGCCAGCAGTTACCTAGTGGGAGGGGCCTCCGAGCAGTACTTC. This sequence encodes CASSYLVGGASEQYF.

The rearrangement joins TRBV28 to TRBJ1-2, with D maybe TRBD1 (5 bases). The CDR3 runs to 12 residues. Germline V lookup: CDR1 MDHEN, CDR2 SYDVKM. V lost 4 bases to trimming and J lost 8 bases, with 11 bases between them. In DNA form, the CDR3 reads TGTGCCAGCAGTTCAGGGACTTTGGGCTACACCTTC. This codes for CASSSGTLGYTF.

The rearrangement joins TRBV7-2 to TRBJ1-4, with no clear D. Germline V gene data show CDR1 as SGHTA and CDR2 as FQGNSA. Trimming removed 1 base at V and 14 bases at J, with 17 bases between. This CDR3 spans 14 amino acids. The DNA of the CDR3 is TGTGCCAGCAGCTTAGAAGCGGCCCGGAAAGAGCTGTTTTTT. It codes for CASSLEAARKELFF.